The 21 T cell receptor beta chains below come from one sample, sequenced in a study of CD8+ T cells in alopecia areata. RNA was extracted and reverse transcribed into cDNA as the sequencing template. Here immunoSEQ multiplex PCR was the method, and the copy in TCRdb shows in-frame clones only, minus some. The sample yields more than 200,000 clones, roughly two thirds seen once. The material was CD4+ T cells sorted from blood, obtained at week 0. The receptors here all came from a human donor with alopecia areata.

The count of this clone is one. This chain uses TRBV5-1 with TRBJ2-3, with no clear D. This CDR3 spans 16 amino acids. The V and J ends lost 0 bases and 4 bases respectively, with 15 bases between them. CDR1 and CDR2 from the germline V gene are SGHRS and YFSETQ. CDR3 residues: CASSLVLSGLADTQYF. The CDR3 DNA reads as TGCGCCAGCAGCTTGGTTCTCTCCGGGTTGGCAGATACGCAGTATTTT.

The chain carries TRBV30 and TRBJ1-1, with D tentatively TRBD1 (5 bases). The CDR3 consists of 14 residues. Germline CDR1 and CDR2: GTSNPN and SVGIG (reference sequence). Trimming took off 0 bases at V and 5 bases at J, with 13 bases between the two ends. The CDR3 bases are TGTGCCTGGAGTGTGGGGGGGAAGGGGACTGAAGCTTTCTTT. Residues: CAWSVGGKGTEAFF.

In its sample, this clone was seen once. This chain uses TRBV2 with TRBJ1-3; tentatively, D is TRBD1 (5 bases). Germline V gene sequence: CDR1 SNHLY, CDR2 FYNNEI. Trimming pared 6 bases from V and 4 bases from J, leaving 7 bases between. The CDR3 spans 12 residues. As DNA, the CDR3 is TGTGCCAGCAGGACAGACGGAAACACCATATATTTT. The encoded protein is CASRTDGNTIYF.

The rearrangement uses TRBV10-3 and TRBJ2-3; D unclear. CDR1 is ENHRY, CDR2 SYGVKD, per germline. The CDR3 spans 15 residues. V shed 0 bases and J shed 1 base, with 8 bases lying between them. Here the CDR3 reads CAISESTHRTDTQYF. In nucleotides, the CDR3 is TGTGCCATCAGTGAGTCCACCCATCGCACAGATACGCAGTATTTT.

This clone has just a few counts. This chain uses TRBV27 with TRBJ2-3; 7 bases agree with TRBD2. Trimming cost V 6 bases and J 5 bases; bases outside gene matches: 5. CDR1 and CDR2 from the germline V gene are MNHEY and SMNVEV (reference sequence). There are 13 residues in the CDR3. The CDR3 loop is CASRLANIDTQYF. CDR3 nucleotide sequence: TGTGCCAGCAGACTAGCGAATATAGATACGCAGTATTTT.

The V call is TRBV25-1, the J call TRBJ2-4; D may be TRBD1 or TRBD2 (5 bases each). V lost 3 bases and J lost 4, with 13 bases in between. The germline V gene has CDR1 MGHDK and CDR2 SYGVNS. The CDR3 contains 15 residues. The CDR3 reads CASSDFGTEKNIQYF. CDR3 nucleotide sequence: TGTGCCAGCAGTGATTTCGGGACGGAGAAAAACATTCAGTACTTC.

The chain employs TRBV29-1 and TRBJ2-7; D not resolved. With 6 bases removed from V and 3 bases from J, the gap between germline ends came to 9 bases. The CDR3 has 11 amino acids. Germline CDR1 and CDR2: SQVTM and ANQGSEA. This CDR3 is CSVLTGYEQYF. The CDR3 DNA reads TGCAGCGTCTTGACTGGCTACGAGCAGTACTTC.

CDR3 in amino acids: CSVEAQTGREQYF. The DNA for the CDR3 is TGCAGCGTTGAAGCCCAGACAGGGAGAGAGCAGTACTTC. The chain recombines TRBV29-1 with TRBJ2-7; TRBD1 agrees at 7 bases. J was trimmed by 7 bases and V by 1 base; bases with no gene match: 7. Germline CDR1 and CDR2: SQVTM and ANQGSEA. This CDR3 region has 13 residues.

This clone showed up just once. The chain joins TRBV7-9 to TRBJ2-1; D may match TRBD1 or TRBD2 (5 bases each). V dropped 5 bases and J dropped 6 bases, with 11 bases sitting between them. Germline V lookup: CDR1 SEHNR, CDR2 FQNEAQ (reference sequence). This CDR3 is 13 amino acids long. DNA for the CDR3: TGTGCCAGCAGCCCGTTGGGGGTCAATGAGCAGTTCTTC. It specifies CASSPLGVNEQFF.

This clone was seen a few times. The chain has TRBV30 and TRBJ2-2, with 12 bases aligning to TRBD2. Trimming cost V 3 bases and J 1 base; bases outside gene matches: 3. This CDR3 region has 16 residues. CDR1 GTSNPN and CDR2 SVGIG come from the germline V gene (reference sequence). As DNA, the CDR3 is TGTGCCTGGAGGCTGACTAGCGGGAGGAACACCGGGGAGCTGTTTTTT. As protein: CAWRLTSGRNTGELFF.

The genes are TRBV30 and TRBJ1-2; D uncertain. This CDR3 has 13 amino acids. Trimming pared 3 bases from V and 1 base from J, leaving 9 bases between. CDR1 is GTSNPN and CDR2 is SVGIG in the germline V gene (reference sequence). CDR3 in DNA: TGTGCCTGGAGGGCCCATGATAACTATGGCTACACCTTC. Its protein product is CAWRAHDNYGYTF.

The chain has TRBV9 and TRBJ1-5; TRBD1 matches at 8 bases. Germline loops: CDR1 SGDLS, CDR2 YYNGEE. This CDR3 is 16 amino acids long. V shed 0 bases, J shed 6 bases, and the junction held 8 bases outside the gene matches. The CDR3 reads CASSVEAGGVGQPQHF. The CDR3 DNA is TGTGCCAGCAGCGTAGAGGCAGGGGGCGTGGGTCAGCCCCAGCATTTT.

This clone was observed a few times. CDR3 coding DNA: TGTGCCACCAGCAGAGAGGCGGGGCGGTACCAAGAGACCCAGTACTTC. It yields the protein CATSREAGRYQETQYF. The chain recombines TRBV15 with TRBJ2-5; possible D gene TRBD2, 6 bases. This CDR3 comprises 16 residues. The germline CDR1 and CDR2 sequences are LNHNV and YYDKDF (reference sequence). V was cut by 0 bases and J by 0 bases, with 11 bases left in between. The whole variable domain, remainder taken from reference TRBV15 and TRBJ2-5, is DAMVIQNPRYQVTQFGKPVTLSCSQTLNHNVMYWYQQKSSQAPKLLFHYYDKDFNNEADTPDNFQSRRPNTSFCFLDIRSPGLGDTAMYLCATSREAGRYQETQYFGPGTRLLVL.

This clone occurred once. The J gene is TRBJ2-7, the V gene TRBV6-5; 11 bases are a match to TRBD1. V trimming: 3 bases; J trimming: 5 bases; junction bases outside the gene matches: 6. The CDR3 is made up of 15 amino acids. CDR1 and CDR2 (germline): MNHEY, SVGAGI. In DNA form, the CDR3 reads TGTGCCAGCAGTTATACCGGGGACAGGGGGAACGAGCAGTACTTC. It specifies CASSYTGDRGNEQYF.

The chain links TRBV7-2 to TRBJ1-5; TRBD1 is a possible D gene (5 bases). The germline CDR1 and CDR2 sequences are SGHTA and FQGNSA. V shed 6 bases and J shed 2 bases, with 14 bases lying between them. This CDR3 comprises 15 residues. The CDR3 DNA reads as TGTGCCAGCAGTATCCAGGGCTACGGCAATCAGCCCCAGCATTTT. Encoded protein: CASSIQGYGNQPQHF.

This clone was recorded a few times. The chain is built from TRBV29-1 and TRBJ1-4; D is perhaps TRBD1 (5 bases). The V end lost 7 bases, the J end lost 4 bases, and 10 bases lay between the germline ends. From germline, CDR1 is SQVTM and CDR2 ANQGSEA. The CDR3 runs to 12 residues. For the CDR3, the DNA is TGCAGCGCTGAGACAGTTAATGAAAAACTGTTTTTT. This sequence encodes CSAETVNEKLFF. Together with reference TRBV29-1 and TRBJ1-4, the CDR3 gives the full variable domain: SAVISQKPSRDICQRGTSLTIQCQVDSQVTMMFWYRQQPGQSLTLIATANQGSEATYESGFVIDKFPISRPNLTFSTLTVSNMSPEDSSIYLCSAETVNEKLFFGSGTQLSVL.

The chain is built from TRBV29-1 and TRBJ2-2; tentative D call: TRBD1 (5 bases). The CDR3 runs 13 residues. V was clipped by 6 bases and J by 0 bases, with 8 bases between them. Per germline, CDR1 SQVTM and CDR2 ANQGSEA. The CDR3 nucleotides read TGCAGCGTCAGGGCAGCGAACACCGGGGAGCTGTTTTTT. Translated, it gives CSVRAANTGELFF.

This rearrangement joins TRBV27 to TRBJ2-7; perhaps TRBD1 as D (6 bases). There are 18 residues in the CDR3. CDR1 and CDR2 (germline): MNHEY, SMNVEV (reference sequence). Trimming left V 2 bases short and J 2 bases short, with 22 bases between. The CDR3 DNA is TGTGCCAGCAGTTTAACTGCCGAACAGGGACATCGACCCTACGAGCAGTACTTC. Protein sequence: CASSLTAEQGHRPYEQYF.

This clone came up once. The chain combines TRBV9 with TRBJ1-5, with 10 bases lining up with TRBD1. From germline, CDR1 is SGDLS and CDR2 YYNGEE. The V gene end was trimmed by 0 bases and the J gene end by 0 bases; junction bases not matched to a gene: 9. The CDR3 has 19 residues. CDR3 amino acids: CASSVVRLTGGHSNQPQHF. The CDR3 DNA reads TGTGCCAGCAGCGTAGTACGATTGACAGGGGGCCATAGCAATCAGCCCCAGCATTTT.

CDR3: CASGGAGISTDTQYF. CDR3 bases: TGTGCCAGTGGAGGGGCAGGGATTAGCACAGATACGCAGTATTTT. V and J are TRBV2 and TRBJ2-3; maybe TRBD2 (6 bases). The germline V and J ends were trimmed by 9 bases and 0 bases, with 16 bases remaining between them. Per the germline V gene, CDR1 is SNHLY and CDR2 is FYNNEI. CDR3 length: 15 residues.

The chain recombines TRBV6-6 with TRBJ2-5; D remains ambiguous. V lost 6 bases and J 4 bases, leaving 6 bases between the germline ends. CDR1 and CDR2 from the germline V gene are MNHNY and SVGAGI (reference sequence). This CDR3 is 11 amino acids long. The CDR3 bases are TGTGCCAGCAGCCTGACAGAGACCCAGTACTTC. It encodes CASSLTETQYF.